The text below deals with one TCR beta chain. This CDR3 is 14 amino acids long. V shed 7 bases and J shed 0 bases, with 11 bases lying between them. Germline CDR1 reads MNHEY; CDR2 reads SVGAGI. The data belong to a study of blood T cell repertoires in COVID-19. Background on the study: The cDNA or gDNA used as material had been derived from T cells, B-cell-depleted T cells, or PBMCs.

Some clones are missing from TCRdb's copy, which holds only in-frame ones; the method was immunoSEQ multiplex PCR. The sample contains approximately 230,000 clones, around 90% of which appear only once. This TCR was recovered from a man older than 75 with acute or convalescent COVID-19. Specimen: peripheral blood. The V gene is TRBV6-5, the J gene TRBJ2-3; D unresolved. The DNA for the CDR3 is TGTGCCAGCAAAGAGTTGTCTAGCACAGATACGCAGTATTTT. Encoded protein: CASKELSSTDTQYF.